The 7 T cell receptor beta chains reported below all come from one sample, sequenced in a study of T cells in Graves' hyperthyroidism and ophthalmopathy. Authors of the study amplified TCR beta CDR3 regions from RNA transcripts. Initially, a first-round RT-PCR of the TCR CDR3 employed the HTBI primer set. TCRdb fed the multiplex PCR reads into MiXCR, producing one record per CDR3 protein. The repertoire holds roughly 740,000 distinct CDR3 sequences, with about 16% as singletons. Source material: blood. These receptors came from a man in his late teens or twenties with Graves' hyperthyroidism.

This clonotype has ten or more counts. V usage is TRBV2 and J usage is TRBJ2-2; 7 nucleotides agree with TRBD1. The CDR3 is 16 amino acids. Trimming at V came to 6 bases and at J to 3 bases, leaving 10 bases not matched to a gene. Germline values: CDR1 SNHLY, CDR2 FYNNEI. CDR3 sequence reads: CASREPGQGDTGELFF. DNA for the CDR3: TGTGCCAGCAGGGAACCGGGGCAGGGGGACACCGGGGAGCTGTTTTTT.

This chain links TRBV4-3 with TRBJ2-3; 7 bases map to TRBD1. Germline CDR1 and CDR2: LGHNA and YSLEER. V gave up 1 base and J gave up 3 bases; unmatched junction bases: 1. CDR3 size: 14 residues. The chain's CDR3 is CASSQGGQTDTQYF. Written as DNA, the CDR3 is TGCGCCAGCAGCCAAGGGGGACAGACAGATACGCAGTATTTT.

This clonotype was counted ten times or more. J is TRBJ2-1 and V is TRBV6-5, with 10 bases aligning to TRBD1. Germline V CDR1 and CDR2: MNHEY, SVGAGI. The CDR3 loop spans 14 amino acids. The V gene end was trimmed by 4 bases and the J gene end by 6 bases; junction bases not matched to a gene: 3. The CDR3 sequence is CASSFRDRGNEQFF. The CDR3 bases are TGTGCCAGCAGTTTCCGGGACAGGGGCAATGAGCAGTTCTTC.

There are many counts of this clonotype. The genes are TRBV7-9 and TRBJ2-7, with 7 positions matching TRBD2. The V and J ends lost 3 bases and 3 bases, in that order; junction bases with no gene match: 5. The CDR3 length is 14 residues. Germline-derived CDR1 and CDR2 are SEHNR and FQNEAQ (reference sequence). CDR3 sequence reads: CASSLGGSHYEQYF. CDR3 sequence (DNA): TGTGCCAGCAGCTTGGGCGGGAGCCACTACGAGCAGTACTTC.

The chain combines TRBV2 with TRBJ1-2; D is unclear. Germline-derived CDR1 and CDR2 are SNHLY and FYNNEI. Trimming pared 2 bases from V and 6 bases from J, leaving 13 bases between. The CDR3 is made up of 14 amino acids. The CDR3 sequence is CASSERVASNGYTF. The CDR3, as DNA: TGTGCCAGCAGTGAAAGGGTCGCTTCAAATGGCTACACCTTC.

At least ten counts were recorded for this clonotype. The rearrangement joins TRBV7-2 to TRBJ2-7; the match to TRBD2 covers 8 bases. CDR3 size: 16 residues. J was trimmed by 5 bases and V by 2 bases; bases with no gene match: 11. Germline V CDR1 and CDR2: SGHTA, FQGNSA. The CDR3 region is CASSLPGLAGTNEQYF. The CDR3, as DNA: TGTGCCAGCAGCTTACCGGGGCTAGCGGGCACCAACGAGCAGTACTTC.

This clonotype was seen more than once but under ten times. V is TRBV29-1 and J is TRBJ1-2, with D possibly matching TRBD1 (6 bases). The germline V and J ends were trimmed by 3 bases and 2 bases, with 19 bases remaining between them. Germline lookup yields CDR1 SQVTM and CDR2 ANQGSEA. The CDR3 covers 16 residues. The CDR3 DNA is TGCAGCGTTGAGAGCTGGGGACATGCAGCGAACTATGGCTACACCTTC. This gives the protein CSVESWGHAANYGYTF.